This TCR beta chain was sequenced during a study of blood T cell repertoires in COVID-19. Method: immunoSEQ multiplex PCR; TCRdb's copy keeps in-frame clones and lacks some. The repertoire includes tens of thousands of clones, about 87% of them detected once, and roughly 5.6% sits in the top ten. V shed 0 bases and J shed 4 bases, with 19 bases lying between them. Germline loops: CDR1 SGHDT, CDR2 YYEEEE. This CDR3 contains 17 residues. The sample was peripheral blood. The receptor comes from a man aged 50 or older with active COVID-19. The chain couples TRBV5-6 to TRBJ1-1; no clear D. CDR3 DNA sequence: TGTGCCAGCAGCTTGGCGATGGCACGACCGGGAACCACTGAAGCTTTCTTT. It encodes CASSLAMARPGTTEAFF.